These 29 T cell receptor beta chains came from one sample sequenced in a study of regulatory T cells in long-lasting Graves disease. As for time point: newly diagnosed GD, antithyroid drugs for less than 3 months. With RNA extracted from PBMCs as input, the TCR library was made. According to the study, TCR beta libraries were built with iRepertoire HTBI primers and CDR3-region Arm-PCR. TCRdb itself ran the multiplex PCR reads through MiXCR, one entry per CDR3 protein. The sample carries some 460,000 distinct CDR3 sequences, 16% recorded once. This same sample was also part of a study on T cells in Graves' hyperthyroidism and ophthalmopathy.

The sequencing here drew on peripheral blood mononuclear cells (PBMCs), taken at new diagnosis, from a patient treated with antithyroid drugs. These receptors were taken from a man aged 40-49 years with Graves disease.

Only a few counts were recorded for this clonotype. CDR3 nucleotide sequence: TGCAGTGCTAGAGGGGTAGGACCCTACGAGCAGTACTTC. Translating it yields CSARGVGPYEQYF. The chain uses TRBV20-1 and TRBJ2-7; D remains unclear. Between the trimmed V and J ends, which lost 1 base and 2 bases, there was a span of 9 bases. This CDR3 has 13 residues. The germline CDR1 and CDR2 sequences are DFQATT and SNEGSKA (reference sequence).

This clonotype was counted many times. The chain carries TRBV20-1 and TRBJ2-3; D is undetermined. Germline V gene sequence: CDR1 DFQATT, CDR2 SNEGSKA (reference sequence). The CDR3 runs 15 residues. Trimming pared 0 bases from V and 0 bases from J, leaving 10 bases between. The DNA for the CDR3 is TGCAGTGCTAGAGATCTGTCCTCTAGCACAGATACGCAGTATTTT. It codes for CSARDLSSSTDTQYF.

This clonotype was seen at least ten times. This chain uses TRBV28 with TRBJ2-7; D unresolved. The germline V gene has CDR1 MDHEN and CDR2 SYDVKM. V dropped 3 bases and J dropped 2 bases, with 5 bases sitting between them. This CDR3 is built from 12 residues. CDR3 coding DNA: TGTGCCAGCAGTTTTCGGCCCTACGAGCAGTACTTC. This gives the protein CASSFRPYEQYF.

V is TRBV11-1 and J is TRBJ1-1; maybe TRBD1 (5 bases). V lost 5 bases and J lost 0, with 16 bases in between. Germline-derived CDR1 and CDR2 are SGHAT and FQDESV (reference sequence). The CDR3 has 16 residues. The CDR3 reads CASSIGTVPLNTEAFF. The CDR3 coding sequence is TGTGCCAGCAGCATTGGGACTGTCCCCTTGAACACTGAAGCTTTCTTT.

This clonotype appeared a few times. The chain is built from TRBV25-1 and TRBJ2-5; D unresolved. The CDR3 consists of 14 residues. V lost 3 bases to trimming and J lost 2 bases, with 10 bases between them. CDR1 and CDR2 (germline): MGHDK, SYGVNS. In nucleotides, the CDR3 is TGTGCCAGCAGTGACCCAGGCATACAAGAGACCCAGTACTTC. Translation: CASSDPGIQETQYF.

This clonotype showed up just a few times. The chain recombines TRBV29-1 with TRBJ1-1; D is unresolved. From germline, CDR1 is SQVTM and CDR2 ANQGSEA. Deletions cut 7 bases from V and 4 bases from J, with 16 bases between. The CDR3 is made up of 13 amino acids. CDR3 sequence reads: CSAERGQGTEAFF. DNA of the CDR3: TGCAGCGCCGAACGAGGGCAAGGCACTGAAGCTTTCTTT.

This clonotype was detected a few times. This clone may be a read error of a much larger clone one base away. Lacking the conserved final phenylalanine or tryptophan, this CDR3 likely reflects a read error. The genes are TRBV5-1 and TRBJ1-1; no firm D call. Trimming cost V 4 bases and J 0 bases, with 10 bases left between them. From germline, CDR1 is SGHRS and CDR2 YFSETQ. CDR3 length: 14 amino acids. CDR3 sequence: CASSLQSMNTEAFL. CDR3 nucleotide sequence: TGCGCCAGCAGCCTACAATCTATGAACACTGAAGCTTTCCTT.

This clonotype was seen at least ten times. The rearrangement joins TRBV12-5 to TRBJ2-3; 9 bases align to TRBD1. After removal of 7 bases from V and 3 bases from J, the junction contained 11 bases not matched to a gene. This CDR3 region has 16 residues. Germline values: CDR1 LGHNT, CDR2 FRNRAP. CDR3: CASAPVTGGLTDTQYF. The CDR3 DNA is TGTGCTAGTGCCCCCGTGACAGGGGGACTAACAGATACGCAGTATTTT.

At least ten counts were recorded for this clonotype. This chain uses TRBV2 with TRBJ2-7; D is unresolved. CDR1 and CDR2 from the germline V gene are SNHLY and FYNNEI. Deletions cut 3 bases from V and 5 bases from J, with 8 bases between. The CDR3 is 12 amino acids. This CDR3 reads CASSDELNEQYF. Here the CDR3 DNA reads TGTGCCAGCAGTGACGAGTTAAACGAGCAGTACTTC.

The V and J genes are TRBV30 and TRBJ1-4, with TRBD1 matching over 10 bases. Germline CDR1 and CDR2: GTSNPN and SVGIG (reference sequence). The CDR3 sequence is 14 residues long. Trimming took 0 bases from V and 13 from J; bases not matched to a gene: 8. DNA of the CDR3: TGTGCCTGGAGTGTAGGGACAGGGGTCCAAAGACTGTTTTTT. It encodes CAWSVGTGVQRLFF.

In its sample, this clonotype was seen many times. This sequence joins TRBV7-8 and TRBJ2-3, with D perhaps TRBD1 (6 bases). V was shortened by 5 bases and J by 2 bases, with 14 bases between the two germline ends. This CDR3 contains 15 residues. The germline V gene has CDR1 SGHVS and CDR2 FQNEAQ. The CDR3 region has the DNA TGTGCCAGCAGCCTGGACAGAGCCGACACAGATACGCAGTATTTT. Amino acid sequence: CASSLDRADTDTQYF.

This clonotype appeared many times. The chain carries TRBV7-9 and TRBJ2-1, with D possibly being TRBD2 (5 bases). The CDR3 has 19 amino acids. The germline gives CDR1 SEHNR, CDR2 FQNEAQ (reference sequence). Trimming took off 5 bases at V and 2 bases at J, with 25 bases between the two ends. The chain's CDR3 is CASSVRGSLPTRAYNEQFF. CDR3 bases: TGTGCCAGCAGCGTTCGCGGGTCGTTACCGACGAGGGCCTACAATGAGCAGTTCTTC.

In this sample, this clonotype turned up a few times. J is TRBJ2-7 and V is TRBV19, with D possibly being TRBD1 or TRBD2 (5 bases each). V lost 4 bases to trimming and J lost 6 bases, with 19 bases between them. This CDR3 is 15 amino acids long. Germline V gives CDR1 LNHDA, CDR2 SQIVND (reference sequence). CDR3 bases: TGTGCCAGTAGTAGTCACCCCCGCTCAGGGAGCGAGCAGTACTTC. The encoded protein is CASSSHPRSGSEQYF.

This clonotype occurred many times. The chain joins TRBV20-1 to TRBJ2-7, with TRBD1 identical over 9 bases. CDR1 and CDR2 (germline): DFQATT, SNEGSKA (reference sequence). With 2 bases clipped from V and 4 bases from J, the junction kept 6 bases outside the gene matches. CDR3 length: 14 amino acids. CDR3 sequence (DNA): TGCAGTGCTAGAATACCGGGACAGGGTTACGAGCAGTACTTC. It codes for CSARIPGQGYEQYF.

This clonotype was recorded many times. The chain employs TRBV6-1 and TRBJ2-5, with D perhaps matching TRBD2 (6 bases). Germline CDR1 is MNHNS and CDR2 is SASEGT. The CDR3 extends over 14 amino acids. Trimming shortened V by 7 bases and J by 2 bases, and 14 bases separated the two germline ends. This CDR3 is CASTSTGVQETQYF. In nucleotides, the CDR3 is TGTGCCAGCACCTCTACGGGGGTACAAGAGACCCAGTACTTC.

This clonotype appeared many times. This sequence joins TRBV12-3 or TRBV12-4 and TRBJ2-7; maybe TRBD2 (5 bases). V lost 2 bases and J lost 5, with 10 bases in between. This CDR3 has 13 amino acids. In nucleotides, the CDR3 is TGTGCCAGCAGTTTACTCGCGGGTCACGAGCAGTACTTC. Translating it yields CASSLLAGHEQYF.

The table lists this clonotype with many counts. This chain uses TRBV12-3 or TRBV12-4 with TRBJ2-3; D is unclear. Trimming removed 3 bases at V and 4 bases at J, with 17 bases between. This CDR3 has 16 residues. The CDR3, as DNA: TGTGCCAGCAGTTTTCTCCCGGGCTTTAGGGCAGATACGCAGTATTTT. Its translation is CASSFLPGFRADTQYF.

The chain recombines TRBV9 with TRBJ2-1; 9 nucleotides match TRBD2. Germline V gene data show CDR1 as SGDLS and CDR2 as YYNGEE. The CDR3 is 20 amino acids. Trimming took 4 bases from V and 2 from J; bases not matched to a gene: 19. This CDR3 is CASSSGAETSGWETYNEQFF. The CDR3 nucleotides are TGTGCCAGCAGCTCCGGGGCGGAGACTAGCGGATGGGAGACCTACAATGAGCAGTTCTTC.

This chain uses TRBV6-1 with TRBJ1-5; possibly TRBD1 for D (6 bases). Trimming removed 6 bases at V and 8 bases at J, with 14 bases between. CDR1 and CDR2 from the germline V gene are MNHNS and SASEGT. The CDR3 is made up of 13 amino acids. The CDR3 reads CASSTGILEPQHF. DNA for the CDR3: TGTGCCAGCAGCACAGGGATTTTGGAGCCCCAGCATTTT.

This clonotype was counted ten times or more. The CDR3 is CASSPGTIAGADTQYF. CDR3 nucleotides: TGTGCCAGCAGCCCGGGGACTATCGCGGGAGCAGATACGCAGTATTTT. The gene calls are TRBV11-3 and TRBJ2-3, with 7 bases aligning to TRBD2. This CDR3 region has 16 residues. CDR1 is SGHNT, CDR2 YENEEA, per germline. V was pared by 5 bases and J by 4 bases, with 12 bases of the junction left unmatched.

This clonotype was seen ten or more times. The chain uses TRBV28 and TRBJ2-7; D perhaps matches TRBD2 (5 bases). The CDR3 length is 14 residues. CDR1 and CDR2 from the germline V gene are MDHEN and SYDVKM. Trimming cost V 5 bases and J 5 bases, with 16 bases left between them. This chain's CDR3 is CASSPGNSRHEQYF. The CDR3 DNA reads TGTGCCAGCAGTCCCGGGAATTCGAGACACGAGCAGTACTTC.

CDR3 in amino acids: CSASRQGGNIQYF. As DNA, the CDR3 is TGCAGTGCGAGTCGACAGGGCGGAAACATTCAGTACTTC. This rearrangement joins TRBV20-1 to TRBJ2-4; 7 nucleotides align to TRBD1. CDR3 size: 13 residues. Germline trimming cut 6 bases from V and 6 bases from J; bases unmatched to any gene: 8. Germline V gene sequence: CDR1 DFQATT, CDR2 SNEGSKA (reference sequence).

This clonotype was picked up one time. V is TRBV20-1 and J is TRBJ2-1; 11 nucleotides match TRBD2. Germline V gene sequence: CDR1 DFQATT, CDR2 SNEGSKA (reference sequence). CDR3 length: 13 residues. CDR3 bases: TGCACCCTGGGACTAGCGGTGGACAATGAGCAGTTCTTC. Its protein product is CTLGLAVDNEQFF.

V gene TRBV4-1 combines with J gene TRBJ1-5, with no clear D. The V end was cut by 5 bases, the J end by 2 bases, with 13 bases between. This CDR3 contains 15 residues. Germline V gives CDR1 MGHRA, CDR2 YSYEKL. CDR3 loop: CASSTLFSGNQPQHF. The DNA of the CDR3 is TGCGCCAGCAGCACCCTTTTTTCGGGCAATCAGCCCCAGCATTTT.

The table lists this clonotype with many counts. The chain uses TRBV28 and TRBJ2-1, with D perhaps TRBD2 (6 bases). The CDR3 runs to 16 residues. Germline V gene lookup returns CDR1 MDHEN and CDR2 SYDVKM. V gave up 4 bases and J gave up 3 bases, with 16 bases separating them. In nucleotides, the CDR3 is TGTGCCAGCAGTTCCCCCCGCGCGGGACGCTACAATGAGCAGTTCTTC. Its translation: CASSSPRAGRYNEQFF. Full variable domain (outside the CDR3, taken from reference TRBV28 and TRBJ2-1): DVKVTQSSRYLVKRTGEKVFLECVQDMDHENMFWYRQDPGLGLRLIYFSYDVKMKEKGDIPEGYSVSREKKERFSLILESASTNQTSMYLCASSSPRAGRYNEQFFGPGTRLTVL.

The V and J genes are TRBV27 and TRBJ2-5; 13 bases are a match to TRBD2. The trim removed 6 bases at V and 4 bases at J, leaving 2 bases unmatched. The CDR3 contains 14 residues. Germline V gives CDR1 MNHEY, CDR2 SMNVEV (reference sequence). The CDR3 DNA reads TGTGCCAGCAGAGGGACTAGCGGGATAGAGACCCAGTACTTC. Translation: CASRGTSGIETQYF.

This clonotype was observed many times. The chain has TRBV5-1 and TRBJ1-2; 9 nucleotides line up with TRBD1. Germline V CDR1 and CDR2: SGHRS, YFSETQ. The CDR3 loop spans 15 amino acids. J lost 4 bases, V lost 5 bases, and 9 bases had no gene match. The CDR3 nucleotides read TGCGCCAGCAGACCCCGGACAGGGGAAGGCTATGGCTACACCTTC. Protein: CASRPRTGEGYGYTF.

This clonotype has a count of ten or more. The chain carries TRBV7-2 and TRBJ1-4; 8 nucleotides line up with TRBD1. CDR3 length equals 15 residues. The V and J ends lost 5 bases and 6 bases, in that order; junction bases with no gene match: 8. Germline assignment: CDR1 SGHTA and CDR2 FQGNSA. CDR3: CASSTRTGIDEKLFF. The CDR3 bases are TGTGCCAGCAGCACTCGGACAGGGATAGATGAAAAACTGTTTTTT.

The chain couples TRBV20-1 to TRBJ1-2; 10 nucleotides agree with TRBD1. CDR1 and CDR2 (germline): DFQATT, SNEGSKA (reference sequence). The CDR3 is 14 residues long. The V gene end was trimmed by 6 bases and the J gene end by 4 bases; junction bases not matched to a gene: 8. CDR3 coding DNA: TGCAGTGCCCCGGGACAGGGGTCTCTCTATGGCTACACCTTC. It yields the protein CSAPGQGSLYGYTF.